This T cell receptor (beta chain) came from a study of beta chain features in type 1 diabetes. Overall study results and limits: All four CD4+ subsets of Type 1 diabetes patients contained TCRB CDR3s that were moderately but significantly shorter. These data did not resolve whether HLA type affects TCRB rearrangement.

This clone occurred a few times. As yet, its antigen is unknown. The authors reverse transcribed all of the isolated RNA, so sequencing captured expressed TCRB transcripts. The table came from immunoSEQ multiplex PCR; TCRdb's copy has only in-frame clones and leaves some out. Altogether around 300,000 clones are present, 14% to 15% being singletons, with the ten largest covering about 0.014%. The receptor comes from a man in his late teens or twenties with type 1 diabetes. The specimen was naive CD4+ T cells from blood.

CDR3 bases: TGTGCCAGCAGCCAAGAAGGAGCGGGAGTGAAGTTCTCCTACAATGAGCAGTTCTTC. Encoded protein: CASSQEGAGVKFSYNEQFF. The V and J genes are TRBV4-2 and TRBJ2-1; TRBD2 aligns across 8 bases. CDR1 LGHNA and CDR2 YNFKEQ come from the germline V gene. V trimming: 0 bases; J trimming: 0 bases; junction bases outside the gene matches: 10. The CDR3 consists of 19 residues.